This TCR beta chain was sequenced for a study of T-cell memory formation after mild COVID-19. Findings of the study overall: Clones shrinking from day 15 to 85 showed even CD4/CD8 mixes; later expanders tilted CD4+. Pre-infection memory showed some responding clones, and this suggested that cross-reactive memory joined.

Using constant-segment primers, 5'RACE produced TCR alpha and TCR beta cDNA libraries carrying sample barcodes and UMIs. MiXCR, run by TCRdb on the 5' RACE reads, gives a single entry per CDR3 protein. The data hold about 57,000 distinct CDR3 sequences, with 9% to 15% observed a single time. This clonotype was observed many times. Its antigen is not known. The source is a man between 18 and 35 years old who had mild COVID-19 (a few samples of this study predate the infection). Cell type and time point are not known. Sequencing was carried out using PBMCs or a T cell subset sorted from them (not recorded which).

CDR3 sequence: CASSFYNEQFF. CDR3 nucleotide sequence: TGTGCCAGCAGTTTTTATAATGAGCAGTTCTTC. This chain links TRBV6-2 or TRBV6-3 with TRBJ2-1; no clear D gene. Germline CDR1 and CDR2: MNHEY and SVGEGT. The CDR3 has 11 amino acids. The V gene lost 4 bases and the J gene lost 7 bases, with 5 bases spanning the gap.